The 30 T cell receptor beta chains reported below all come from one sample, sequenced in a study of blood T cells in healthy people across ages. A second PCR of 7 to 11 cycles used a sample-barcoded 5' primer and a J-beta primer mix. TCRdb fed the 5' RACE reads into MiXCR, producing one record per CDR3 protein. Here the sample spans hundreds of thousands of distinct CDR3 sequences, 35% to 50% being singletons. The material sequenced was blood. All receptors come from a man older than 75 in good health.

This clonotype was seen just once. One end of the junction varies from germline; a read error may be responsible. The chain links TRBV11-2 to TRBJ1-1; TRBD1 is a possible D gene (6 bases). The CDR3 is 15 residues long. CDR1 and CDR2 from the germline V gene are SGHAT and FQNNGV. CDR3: CASTKGGGLNTETFF. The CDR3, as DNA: TGTGCCAGCACCAAAGGAGGGGGACTTAACACTGAAACTTTCTTT.

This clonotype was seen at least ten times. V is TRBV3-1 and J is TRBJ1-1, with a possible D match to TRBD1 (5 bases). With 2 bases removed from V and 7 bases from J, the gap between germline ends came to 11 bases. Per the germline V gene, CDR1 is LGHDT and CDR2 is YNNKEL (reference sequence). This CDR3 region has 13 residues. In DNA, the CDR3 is TGTGCCAGCAGCCAAATGGGGGAAATTGAAGCTTTCTTT. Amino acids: CASSQMGEIEAFF.

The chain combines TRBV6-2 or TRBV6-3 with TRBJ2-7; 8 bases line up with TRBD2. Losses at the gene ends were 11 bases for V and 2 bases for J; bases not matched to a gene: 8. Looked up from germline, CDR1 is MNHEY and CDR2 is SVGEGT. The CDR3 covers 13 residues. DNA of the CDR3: TGTGCCGCCCGGGAGGGGCCAACCTACGAGCAGTACTTC. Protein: CAAREGPTYEQYF.

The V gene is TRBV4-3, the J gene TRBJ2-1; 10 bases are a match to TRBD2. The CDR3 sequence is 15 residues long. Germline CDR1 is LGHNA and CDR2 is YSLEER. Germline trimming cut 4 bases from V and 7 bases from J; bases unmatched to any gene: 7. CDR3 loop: CASSRRLAGFNEQFF. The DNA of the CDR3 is TGCGCCAGCAGCCGGCGACTAGCGGGTTTTAATGAGCAGTTCTTC.

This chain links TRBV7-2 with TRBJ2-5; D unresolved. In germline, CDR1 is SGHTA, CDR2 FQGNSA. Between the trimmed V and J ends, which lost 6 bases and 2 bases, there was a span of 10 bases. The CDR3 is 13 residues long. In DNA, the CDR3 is TGTGCCAGCAGTAAGGCCGTACAAGAGACCCAGTACTTC. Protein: CASSKAVQETQYF.

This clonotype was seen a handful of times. The CDR3 spells CASSPREGPNYGYTF. Here the CDR3 DNA reads TGTGCCAGCAGTCCCCGTGAAGGGCCAAACTATGGCTACACCTTC. The rearrangement uses TRBV25-1 and TRBJ1-2; no clear D. The CDR3 has 15 residues. Germline lookup yields CDR1 MGHDK and CDR2 SYGVNS. V lost 5 bases to trimming and J lost 2 bases, with 15 bases between them.

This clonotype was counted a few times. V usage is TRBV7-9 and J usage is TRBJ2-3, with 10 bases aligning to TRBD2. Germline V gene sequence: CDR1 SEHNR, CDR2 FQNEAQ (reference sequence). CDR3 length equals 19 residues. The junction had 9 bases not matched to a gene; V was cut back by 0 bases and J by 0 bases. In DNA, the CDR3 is TGTGCCAGCAGCTTAGCCCGGGCTAGCGGGAGCCTAAGCACAGATACGCAGTATTTT. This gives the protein CASSLARASGSLSTDTQYF. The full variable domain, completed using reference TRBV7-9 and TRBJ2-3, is DTGVSQNPRHKITKRGQNVTFRCDPISEHNRLYWYRQTLGQGPEFLTYFQNEAQLEKSRLLSDRFSAERPKGSFSTLEIQRTEQGDSAMYLCASSLARASGSLSTDTQYFGPGTRLTVL.

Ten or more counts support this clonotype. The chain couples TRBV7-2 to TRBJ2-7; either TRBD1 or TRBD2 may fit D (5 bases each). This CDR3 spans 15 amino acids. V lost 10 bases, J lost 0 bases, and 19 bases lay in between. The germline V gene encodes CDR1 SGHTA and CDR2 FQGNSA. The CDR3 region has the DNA TGTGCCACCGGATATGGGGGAACAAACTCCTACGAGCAGTACTTC. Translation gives CATGYGGTNSYEQYF.

The CDR3 loop reads CASSLGQGPYNEQFF. The CDR3 DNA reads as TGTGCCAGCAGCTTAGGACAGGGGCCCTACAATGAGCAGTTCTTC. The chain joins TRBV7-3 to TRBJ2-1; TRBD1 matches at 9 bases. The CDR3 loop spans 15 amino acids. The V segment lost 2 bases and the J segment 2 bases; nucleotides outside the gene matches: 1. Germline values: CDR1 SGHTA, CDR2 FQGTGA.

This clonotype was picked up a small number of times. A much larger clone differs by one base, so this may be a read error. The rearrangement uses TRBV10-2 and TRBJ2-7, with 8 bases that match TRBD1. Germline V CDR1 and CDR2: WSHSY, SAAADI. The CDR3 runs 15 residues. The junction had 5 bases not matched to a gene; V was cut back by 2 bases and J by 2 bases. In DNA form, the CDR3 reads TGCGCCAGCAGTGAGGATGGGACAGGCGCCTACGAGCAGTACTTC. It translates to CASSEDGTGAYEQYF.

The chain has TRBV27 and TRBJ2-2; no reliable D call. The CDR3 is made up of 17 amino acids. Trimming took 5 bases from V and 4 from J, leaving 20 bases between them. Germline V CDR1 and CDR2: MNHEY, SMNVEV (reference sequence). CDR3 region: CASSPPTAIDGTGELFF. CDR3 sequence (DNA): TGTGCCAGCAGTCCCCCAACGGCCATTGATGGCACCGGGGAGCTGTTTTTT.

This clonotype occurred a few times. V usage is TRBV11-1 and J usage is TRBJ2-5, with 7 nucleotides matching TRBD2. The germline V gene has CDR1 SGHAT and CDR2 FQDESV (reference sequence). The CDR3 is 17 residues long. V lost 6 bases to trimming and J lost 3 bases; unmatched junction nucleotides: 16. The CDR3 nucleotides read TGTGCCAGCAGAGACAGCGGGAAAGGCTTTGATAAAGAGACCCAGTACTTC. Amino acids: CASRDSGKGFDKETQYF.

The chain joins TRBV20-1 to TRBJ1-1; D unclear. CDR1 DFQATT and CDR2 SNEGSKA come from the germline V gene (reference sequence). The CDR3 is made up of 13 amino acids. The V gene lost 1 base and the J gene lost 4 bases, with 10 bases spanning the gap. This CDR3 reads CSARGLGFTEAFF. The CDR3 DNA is TGCAGTGCTAGAGGGTTAGGGTTCACTGAAGCTTTCTTT.

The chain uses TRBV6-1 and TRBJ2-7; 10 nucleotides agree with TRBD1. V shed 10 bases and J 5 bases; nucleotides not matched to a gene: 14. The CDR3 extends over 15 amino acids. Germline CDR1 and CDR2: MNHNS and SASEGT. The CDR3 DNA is TGTGCCAACGGCCCAAACGGGGACAGGGGTCACGAGCAGTACTTC. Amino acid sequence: CANGPNGDRGHEQYF.

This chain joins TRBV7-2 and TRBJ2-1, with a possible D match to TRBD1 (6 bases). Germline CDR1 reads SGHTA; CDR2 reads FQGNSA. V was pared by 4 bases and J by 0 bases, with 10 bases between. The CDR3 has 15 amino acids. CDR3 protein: CASSSEQGSYNEQFF. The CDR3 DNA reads TGTGCCAGCAGCTCCGAACAGGGCTCCTACAATGAGCAGTTCTTC.

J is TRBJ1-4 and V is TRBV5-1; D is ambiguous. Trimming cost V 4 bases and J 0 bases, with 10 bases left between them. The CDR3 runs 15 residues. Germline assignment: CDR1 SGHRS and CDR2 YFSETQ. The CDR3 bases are TGCGCCAGCAGCGCACAGCGACCAACTAATGAAAAACTGTTTTTT. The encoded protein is CASSAQRPTNEKLFF.

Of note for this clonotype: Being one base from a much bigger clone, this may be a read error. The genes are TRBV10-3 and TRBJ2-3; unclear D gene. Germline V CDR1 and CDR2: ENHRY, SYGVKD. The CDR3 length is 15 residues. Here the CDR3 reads CAISGWRVSTDAQYF. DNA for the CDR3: TGTGCCATCAGTGGGTGGCGTGTAAGCACAGATGCGCAGTATTTT.

DNA for the CDR3: TGTGCCAGCTCACCACCAGGGCGGACTATGGGGGAGACCCAGTACTTC. The encoded protein is CASSPPGRTMGETQYF. V is TRBV18 and J is TRBJ2-5, with D possibly being TRBD2 (6 bases). The germline gives CDR1 KGHSH, CDR2 LQKENI. V gave up 0 bases and J gave up 5 bases, with 16 bases separating them. The CDR3 runs to 16 residues. Drawing the rest from reference TRBV18 and TRBJ2-5, the complete variable domain is NAGVMQNPRHLVRRRGQEARLRCSPMKGHSHVYWYRQLPEEGLKFMVYLQKENIIDESGMPKERFSAEFPKEGPSILRIQQVVRGDSAAYFCASSPPGRTMGETQYFGPGTRLLVL.

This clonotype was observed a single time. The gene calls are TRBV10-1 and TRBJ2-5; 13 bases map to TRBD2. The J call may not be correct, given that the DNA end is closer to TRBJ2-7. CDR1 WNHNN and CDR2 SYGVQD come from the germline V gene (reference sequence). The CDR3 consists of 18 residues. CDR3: CASRPVLGLAGPVDEQYF. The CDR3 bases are TGCGCCAGCAGACCTGTTTTGGGACTAGCGGGGCCTGTCGACGAGCAGTACTTC.

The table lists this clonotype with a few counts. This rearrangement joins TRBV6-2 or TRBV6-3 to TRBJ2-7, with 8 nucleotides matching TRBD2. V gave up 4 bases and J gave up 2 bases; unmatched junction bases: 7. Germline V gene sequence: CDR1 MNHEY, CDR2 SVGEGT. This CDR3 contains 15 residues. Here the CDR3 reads CASSSREGRTYEQYF. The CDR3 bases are TGTGCCAGCAGTTCCCGGGAGGGCCGAACCTACGAGCAGTACTTC.

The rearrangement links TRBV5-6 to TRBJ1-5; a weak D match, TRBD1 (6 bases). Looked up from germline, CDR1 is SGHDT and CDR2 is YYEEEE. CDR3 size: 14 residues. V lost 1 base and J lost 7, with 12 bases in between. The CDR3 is CASSLRGAGQPQHF. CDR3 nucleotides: TGTGCCAGCAGCTTGCGGGGGGCAGGACAGCCCCAGCATTTT. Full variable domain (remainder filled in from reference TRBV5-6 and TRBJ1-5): DAGVTQSPTHLIKTRGQQVTLRCSPKSGHDTVSWYQQALGQGPQFIFQYYEEEERQRGNFPDRFSGHQFPNYSSELNVNALLLGDSALYLCASSLRGAGQPQHFGDGTRLSIL.

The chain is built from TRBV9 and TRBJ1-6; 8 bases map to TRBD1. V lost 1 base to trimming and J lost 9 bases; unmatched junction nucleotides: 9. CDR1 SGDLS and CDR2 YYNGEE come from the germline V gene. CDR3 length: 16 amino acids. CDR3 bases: TGTGCCAGCAGCGTATACGGCAGACAGGGGAGTTCACCCCTCCACTTT. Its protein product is CASSVYGRQGSSPLHF.

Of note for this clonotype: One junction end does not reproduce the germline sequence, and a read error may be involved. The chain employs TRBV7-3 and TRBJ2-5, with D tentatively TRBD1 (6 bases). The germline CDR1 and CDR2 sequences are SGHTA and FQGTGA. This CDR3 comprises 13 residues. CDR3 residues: CASSLTGIETQYF. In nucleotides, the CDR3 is TGTGCCAGCAGTTTAACAGGGATAGAGACCCAGTACTTC.

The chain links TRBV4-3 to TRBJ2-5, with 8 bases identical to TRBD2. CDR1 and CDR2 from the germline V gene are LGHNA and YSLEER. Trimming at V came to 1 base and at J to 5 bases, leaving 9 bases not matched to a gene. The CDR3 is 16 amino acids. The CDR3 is CASSQGPVAGRETQYF. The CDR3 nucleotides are TGCGCCAGCAGCCAAGGCCCGGTAGCGGGGAGGGAGACCCAGTACTTC.

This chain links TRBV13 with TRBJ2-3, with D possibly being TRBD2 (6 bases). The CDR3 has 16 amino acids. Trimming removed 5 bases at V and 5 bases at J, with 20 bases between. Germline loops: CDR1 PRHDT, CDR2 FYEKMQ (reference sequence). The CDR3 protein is CASSPGSFGGLDTQYF. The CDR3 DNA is TGTGCCAGCAGCCCCGGTAGTTTCGGGGGTTTAGATACGCAGTATTTT.

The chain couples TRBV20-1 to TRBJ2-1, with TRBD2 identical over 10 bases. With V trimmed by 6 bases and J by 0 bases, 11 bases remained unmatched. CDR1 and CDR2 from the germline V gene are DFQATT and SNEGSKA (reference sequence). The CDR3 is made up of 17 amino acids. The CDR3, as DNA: TGCAGTGCCCCCCGTTCTAGCGGGAGTTTCTCCTACAATGAGCAGTTCTTC. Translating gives CSAPRSSGSFSYNEQFF.

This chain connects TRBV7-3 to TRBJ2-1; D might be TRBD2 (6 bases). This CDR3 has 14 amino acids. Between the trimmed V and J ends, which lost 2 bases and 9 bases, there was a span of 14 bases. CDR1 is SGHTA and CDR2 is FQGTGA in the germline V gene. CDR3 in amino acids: CASSLRGSFGEQFF. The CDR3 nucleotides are TGTGCCAGCAGCTTACGGGGGAGCTTTGGTGAGCAGTTCTTC. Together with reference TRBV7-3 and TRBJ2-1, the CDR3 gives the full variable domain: GAGVSQTPSNKVTEKGKYVELRCDPISGHTALYWYRQSLGQGPEFLIYFQGTGAADDSGLPNDRFFAVRPEGSVSTLKIQRTERGDSAVYLCASSLRGSFGEQFFGPGTRLTVL.

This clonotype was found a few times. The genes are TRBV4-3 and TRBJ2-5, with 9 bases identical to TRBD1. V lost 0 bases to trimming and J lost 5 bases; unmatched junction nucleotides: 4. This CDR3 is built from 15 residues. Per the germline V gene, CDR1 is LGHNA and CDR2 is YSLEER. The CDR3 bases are TGCGCCAGCAGCCAAGATGGGACAGGGTGGGAGACCCAGTACTTC. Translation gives CASSQDGTGWETQYF.

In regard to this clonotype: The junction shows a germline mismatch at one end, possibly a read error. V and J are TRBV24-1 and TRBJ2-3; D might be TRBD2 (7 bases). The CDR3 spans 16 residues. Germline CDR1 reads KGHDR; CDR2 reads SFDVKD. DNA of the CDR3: TGTGCCACCAGTGATTTAGGGGGGGCTAAGGGAGATACCCAGTATTTT. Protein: CATSDLGGAKGDTQYF.

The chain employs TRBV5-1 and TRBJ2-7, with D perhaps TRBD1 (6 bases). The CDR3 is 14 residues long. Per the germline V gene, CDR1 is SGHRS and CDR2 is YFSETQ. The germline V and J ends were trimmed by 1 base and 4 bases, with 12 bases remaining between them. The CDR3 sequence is CASSLQGYPYEQYF. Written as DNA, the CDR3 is TGCGCCAGCAGCTTGCAGGGGTACCCGTACGAGCAGTACTTC.